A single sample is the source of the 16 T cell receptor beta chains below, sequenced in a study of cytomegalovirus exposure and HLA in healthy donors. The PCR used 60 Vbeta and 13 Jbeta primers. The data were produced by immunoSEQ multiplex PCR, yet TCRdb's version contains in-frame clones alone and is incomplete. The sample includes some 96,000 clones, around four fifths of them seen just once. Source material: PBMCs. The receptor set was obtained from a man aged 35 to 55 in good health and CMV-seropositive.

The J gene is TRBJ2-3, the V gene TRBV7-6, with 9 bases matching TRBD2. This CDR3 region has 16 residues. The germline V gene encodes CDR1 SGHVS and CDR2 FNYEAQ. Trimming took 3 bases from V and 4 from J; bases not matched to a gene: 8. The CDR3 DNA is TGTGCCAGCAGCTTCCCGGGTAGCGGGGGATCAGATACGCAGTATTTT. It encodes CASSFPGSGGSDTQYF.

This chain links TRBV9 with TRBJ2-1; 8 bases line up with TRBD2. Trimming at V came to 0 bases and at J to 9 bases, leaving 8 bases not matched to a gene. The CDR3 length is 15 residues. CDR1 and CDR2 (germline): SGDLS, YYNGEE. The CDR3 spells CASSVVTGGIGEQFF. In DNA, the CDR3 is TGTGCCAGCAGCGTAGTCACGGGGGGGATCGGTGAGCAGTTCTTC. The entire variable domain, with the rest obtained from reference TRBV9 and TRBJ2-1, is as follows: DSGVTQTPKHLITATGQRVTLRCSPRSGDLSVYWYQQSLDQGLQFLIQYYNGEERAKGNILERFSAQQFPDLHSELNLSSLELGDSALYFCASSVVTGGIGEQFFGPGTRLTVL.

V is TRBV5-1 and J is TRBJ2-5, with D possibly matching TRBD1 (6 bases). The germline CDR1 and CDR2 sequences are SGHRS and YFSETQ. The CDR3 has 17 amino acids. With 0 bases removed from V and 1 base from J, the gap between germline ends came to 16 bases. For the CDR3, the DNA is TGCGCCAGCAGCTTGGGGGACCTGACAGGCCTCCAAGAGACCCAGTACTTC. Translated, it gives CASSLGDLTGLQETQYF.

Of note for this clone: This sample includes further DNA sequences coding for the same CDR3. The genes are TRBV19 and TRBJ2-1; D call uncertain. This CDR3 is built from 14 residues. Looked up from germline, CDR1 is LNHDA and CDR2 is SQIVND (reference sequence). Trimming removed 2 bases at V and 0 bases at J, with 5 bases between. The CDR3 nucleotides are TGTGCCAGTAGTATACCCTACTCCTACAATGAGCAGTTCTTC. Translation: CASSIPYSYNEQFF. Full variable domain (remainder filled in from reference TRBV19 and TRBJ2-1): DGGITQSPKYLFRKEGQNVTLSCEQNLNHDAMYWYRQDPGQGLRLIYYSQIVNDFQKGDIAEGYSVSREKKESFPLTVTSAQKNPTAFYLCASSIPYSYNEQFFGPGTRLTVL.

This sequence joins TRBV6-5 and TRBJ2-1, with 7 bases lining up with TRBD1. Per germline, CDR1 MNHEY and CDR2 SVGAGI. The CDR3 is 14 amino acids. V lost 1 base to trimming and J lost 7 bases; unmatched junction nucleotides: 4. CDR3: CASSYFGTVNEQFF. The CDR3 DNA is TGTGCCAGCAGTTACTTCGGGACAGTTAATGAGCAGTTCTTC.

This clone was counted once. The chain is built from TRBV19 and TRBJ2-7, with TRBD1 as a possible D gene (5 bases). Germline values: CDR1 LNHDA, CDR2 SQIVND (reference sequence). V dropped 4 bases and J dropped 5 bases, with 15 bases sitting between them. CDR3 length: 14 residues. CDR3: CASSKAAGWDEQYF. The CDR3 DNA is TGTGCCAGTAGTAAGGCGGCAGGGTGGGACGAGCAGTACTTC.

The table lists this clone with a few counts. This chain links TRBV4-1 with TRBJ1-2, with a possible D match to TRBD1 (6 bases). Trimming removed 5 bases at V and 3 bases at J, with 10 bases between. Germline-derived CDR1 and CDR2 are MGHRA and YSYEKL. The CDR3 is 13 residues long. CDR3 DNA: TGCGCCAGCAGCTCACAGGGATACTATGGCTACACCTTC. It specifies CASSSQGYYGYTF.

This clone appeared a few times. The CDR3 nucleotides are TGTGCCAGCAGCTTAGCGCACAGTGCCTACGAGCAGTACTTC. Translation gives CASSLAHSAYEQYF. The chain links TRBV7-6 to TRBJ2-7; D gene unclear. Per the germline V gene, CDR1 is SGHVS and CDR2 is FNYEAQ. There are 14 residues in the CDR3. The V end was cut by 0 bases, the J end by 2 bases, with 8 bases between.

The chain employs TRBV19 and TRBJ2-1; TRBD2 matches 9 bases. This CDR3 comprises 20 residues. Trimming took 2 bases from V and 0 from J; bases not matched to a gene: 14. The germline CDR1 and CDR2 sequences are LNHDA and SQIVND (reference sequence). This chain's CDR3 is CASSIRGVAGVQSSYNEQFF. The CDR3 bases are TGTGCCAGTAGTATACGAGGGGTAGCGGGGGTTCAAAGCTCCTACAATGAGCAGTTCTTC.

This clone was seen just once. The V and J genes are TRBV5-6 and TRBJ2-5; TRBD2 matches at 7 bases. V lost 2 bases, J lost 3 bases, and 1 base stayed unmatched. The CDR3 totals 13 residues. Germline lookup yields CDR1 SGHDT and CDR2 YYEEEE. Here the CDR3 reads CASSLRGEETQYF. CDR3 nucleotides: TGTGCCAGCAGCTTACGGGGGGAAGAGACCCAGTACTTC.

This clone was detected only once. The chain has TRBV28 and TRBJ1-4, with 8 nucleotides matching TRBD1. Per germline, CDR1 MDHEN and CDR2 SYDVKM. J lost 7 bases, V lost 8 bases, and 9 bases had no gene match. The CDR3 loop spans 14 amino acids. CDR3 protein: CASLTTGESEKLFF. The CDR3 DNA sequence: TGTGCCAGCCTTACGACAGGGGAGTCTGAAAAACTGTTTTTT. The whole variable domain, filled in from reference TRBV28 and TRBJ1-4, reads DVKVTQSSRYLVKRTGEKVFLECVQDMDHENMFWYRQDPGLGLRLIYFSYDVKMKEKGDIPEGYSVSREKKERFSLILESASTNQTSMYLCASLTTGESEKLFFGSGTQLSVL.

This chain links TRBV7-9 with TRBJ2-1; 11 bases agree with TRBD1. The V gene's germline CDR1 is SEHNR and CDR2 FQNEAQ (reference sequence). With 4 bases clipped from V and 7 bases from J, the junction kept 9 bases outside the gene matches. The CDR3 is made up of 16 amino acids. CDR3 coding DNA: TGTGCCAGCAGCTCGGACAGGGGGCGAGTAGGGAATGAGCAGTTCTTC. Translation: CASSSDRGRVGNEQFF. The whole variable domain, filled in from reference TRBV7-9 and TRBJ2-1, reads DTGVSQNPRHKITKRGQNVTFRCDPISEHNRLYWYRQTLGQGPEFLTYFQNEAQLEKSRLLSDRFSAERPKGSFSTLEIQRTEQGDSAMYLCASSSDRGRVGNEQFFGPGTRLTVL.

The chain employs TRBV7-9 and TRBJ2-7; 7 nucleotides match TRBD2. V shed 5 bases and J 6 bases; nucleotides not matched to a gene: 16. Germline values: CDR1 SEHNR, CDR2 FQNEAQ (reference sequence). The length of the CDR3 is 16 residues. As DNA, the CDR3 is TGTGCCAGCAGCCCAGTGCCGCCTAGCGGCGGTACCGAGCAGTACTTC. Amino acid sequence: CASSPVPPSGGTEQYF.

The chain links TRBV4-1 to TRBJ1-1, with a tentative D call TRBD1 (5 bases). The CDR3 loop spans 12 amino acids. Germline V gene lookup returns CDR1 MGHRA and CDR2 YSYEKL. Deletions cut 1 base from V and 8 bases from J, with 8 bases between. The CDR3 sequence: CASSQAGREAFF. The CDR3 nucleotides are TGCGCCAGCAGCCAAGCAGGGAGGGAAGCTTTCTTT.

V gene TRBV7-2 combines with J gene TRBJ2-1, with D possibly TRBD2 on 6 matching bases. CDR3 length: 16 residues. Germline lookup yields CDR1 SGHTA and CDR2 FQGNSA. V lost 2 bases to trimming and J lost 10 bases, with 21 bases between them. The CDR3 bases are TGTGCCAGCAGCTTACTGTGGCTAGCGCCCAATGAAGAGCAGTTCTTC. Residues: CASSLLWLAPNEEQFF.

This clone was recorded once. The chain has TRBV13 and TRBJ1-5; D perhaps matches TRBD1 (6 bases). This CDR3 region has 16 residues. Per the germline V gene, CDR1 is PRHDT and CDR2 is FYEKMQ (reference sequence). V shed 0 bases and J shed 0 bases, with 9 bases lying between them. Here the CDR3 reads CASSLGQGYSNQPQHF. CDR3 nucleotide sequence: TGTGCCAGCAGCTTAGGACAGGGTTATAGCAATCAGCCCCAGCATTTT.